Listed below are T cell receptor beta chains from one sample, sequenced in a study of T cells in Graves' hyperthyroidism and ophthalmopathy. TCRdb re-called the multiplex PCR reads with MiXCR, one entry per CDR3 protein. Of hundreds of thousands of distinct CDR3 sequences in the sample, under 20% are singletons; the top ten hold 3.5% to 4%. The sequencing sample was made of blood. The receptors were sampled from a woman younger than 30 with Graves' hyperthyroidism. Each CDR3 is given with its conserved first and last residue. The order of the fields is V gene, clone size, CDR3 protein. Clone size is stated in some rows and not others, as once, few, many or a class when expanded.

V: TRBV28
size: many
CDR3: CASSPIPGRMNTGELFF

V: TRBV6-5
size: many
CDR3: CASSYDLSQPQHF

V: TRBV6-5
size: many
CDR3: CASSYTGGSSQETQYF

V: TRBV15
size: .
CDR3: CATSRGLAGGHEQYF

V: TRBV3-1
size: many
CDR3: CASSQSRADGYTF

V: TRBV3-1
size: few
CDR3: CASSQESRHLLDIQYF

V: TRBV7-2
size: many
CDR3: CASSLVPGPQHF

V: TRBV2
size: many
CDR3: CASTTEIVYGYTF

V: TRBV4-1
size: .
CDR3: CASSQLPGDEQYF

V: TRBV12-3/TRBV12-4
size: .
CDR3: CASSSEGRGPSAQHF

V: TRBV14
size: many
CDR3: CASSQGLRGLGETQYF

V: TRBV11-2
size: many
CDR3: CASSPRSGSNQPQHF

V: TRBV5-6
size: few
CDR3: CASSPLGAGSSYEQYF

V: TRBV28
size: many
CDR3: CASRSSFRQVGRGYTF

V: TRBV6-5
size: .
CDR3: CASSYSMLNSPLHF

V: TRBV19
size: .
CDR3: CASNTGGRNSPLHF

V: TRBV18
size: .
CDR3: CASSHRAGRHEQYF

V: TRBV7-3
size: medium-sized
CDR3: CASSLTGRQETQYF

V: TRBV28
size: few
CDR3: CASSPRAVYTEAFF

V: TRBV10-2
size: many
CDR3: CASRVDSRGETQYF